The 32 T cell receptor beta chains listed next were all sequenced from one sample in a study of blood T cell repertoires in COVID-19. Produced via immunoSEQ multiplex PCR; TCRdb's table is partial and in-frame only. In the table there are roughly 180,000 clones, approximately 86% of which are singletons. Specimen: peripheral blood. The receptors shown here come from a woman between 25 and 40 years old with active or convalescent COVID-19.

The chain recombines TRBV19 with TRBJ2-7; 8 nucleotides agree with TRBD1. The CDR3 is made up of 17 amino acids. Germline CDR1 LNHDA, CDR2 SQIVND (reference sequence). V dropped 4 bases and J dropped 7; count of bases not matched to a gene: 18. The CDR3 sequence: CASSTGPNRGNNREQYF. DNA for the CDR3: TGTGCCAGTAGTACCGGACCGAACAGGGGGAATAATAGGGAGCAGTACTTC.

CDR3: CASSEAPWTGPLRGYTF. The CDR3 DNA is TGTGCCAGCAGTGAAGCCCCCTGGACAGGGCCGCTGCGAGGCTACACCTTC. V and J are TRBV2 and TRBJ1-2; 8 bases are shared with TRBD1. The CDR3 sequence is 17 residues long. With 0 bases clipped from V and 8 bases from J, the junction kept 14 bases outside the gene matches. Germline V gene sequence: CDR1 SNHLY, CDR2 FYNNEI.

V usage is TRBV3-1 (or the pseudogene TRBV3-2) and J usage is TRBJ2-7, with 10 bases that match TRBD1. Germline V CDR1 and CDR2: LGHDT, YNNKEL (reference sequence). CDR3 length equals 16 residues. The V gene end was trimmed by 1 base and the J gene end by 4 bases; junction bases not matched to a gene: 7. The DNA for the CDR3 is TGTGCCAGCAGCCAAGTTCGGGGGACAGGGGTGTACGAGCAGTACTTC. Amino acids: CASSQVRGTGVYEQYF.

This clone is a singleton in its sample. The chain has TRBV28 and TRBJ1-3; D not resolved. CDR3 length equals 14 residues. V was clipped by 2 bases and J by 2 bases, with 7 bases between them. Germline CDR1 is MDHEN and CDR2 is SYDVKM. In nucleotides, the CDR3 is TGTGCCAGCAGTTTACAGCTAGCTGGAAACACCATATATTTT. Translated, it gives CASSLQLAGNTIYF.

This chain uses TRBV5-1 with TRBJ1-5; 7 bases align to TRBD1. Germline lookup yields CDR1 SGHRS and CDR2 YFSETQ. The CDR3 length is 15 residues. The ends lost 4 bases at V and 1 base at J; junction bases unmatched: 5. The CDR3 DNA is TGCGCCAGCAGCCCCACAGGGGAAAGCAATCAGCCCCAGCATTTT. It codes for CASSPTGESNQPQHF.

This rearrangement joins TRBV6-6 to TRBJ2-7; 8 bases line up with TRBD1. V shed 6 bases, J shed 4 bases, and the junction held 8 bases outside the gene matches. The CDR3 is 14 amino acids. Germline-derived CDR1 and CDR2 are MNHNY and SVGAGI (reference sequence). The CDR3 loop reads CASRLQGAVYEQYF. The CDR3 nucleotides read TGTGCCAGCAGACTCCAGGGGGCGGTTTACGAGCAGTACTTC.

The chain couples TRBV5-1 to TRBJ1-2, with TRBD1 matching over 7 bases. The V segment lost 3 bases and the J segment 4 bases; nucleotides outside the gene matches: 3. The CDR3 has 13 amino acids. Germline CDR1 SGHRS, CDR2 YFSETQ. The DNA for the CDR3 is TGCGCCAGCAGCTCCCGGACAGGCTATGGCTACACCTTC. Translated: CASSSRTGYGYTF.

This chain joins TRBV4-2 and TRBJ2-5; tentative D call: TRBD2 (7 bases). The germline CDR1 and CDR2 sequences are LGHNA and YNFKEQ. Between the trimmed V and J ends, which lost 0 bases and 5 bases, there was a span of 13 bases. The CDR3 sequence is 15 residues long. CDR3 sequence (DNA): TGTGCCAGCAGCCAAGATCGGGGGGCAGGGGAGACCCAGTACTTC. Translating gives CASSQDRGAGETQYF.

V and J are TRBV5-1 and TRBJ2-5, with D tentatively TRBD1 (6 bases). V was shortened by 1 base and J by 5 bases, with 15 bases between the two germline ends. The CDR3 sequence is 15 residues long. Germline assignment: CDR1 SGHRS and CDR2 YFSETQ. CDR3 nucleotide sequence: TGCGCCAGCAGCTTGTCTCCAGGGGATGGGGAGACCCAGTACTTC. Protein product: CASSLSPGDGETQYF.

CDR3 sequence reads: CASSPGGIQETQYF. Here the CDR3 DNA reads TGTGCCAGCAGCCCGGGAGGAATACAAGAGACCCAGTACTTC. The chain links TRBV11-3 to TRBJ2-5, with 7 bases lining up with TRBD2. The germline gives CDR1 SGHNT, CDR2 YENEEA. The CDR3 has 14 residues. V shed 5 bases and J 2 bases; nucleotides not matched to a gene: 5.

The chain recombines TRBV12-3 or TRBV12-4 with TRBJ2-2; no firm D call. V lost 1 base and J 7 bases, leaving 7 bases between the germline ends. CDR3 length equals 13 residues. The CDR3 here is CASSLEPSGELFF. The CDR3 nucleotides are TGTGCCAGCAGTTTAGAACCGAGCGGGGAGCTGTTTTTT.

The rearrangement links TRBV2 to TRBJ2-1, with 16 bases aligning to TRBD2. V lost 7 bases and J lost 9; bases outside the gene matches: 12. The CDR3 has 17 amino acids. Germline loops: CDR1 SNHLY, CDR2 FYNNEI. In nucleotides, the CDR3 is TGTGCCAGCACCCCCGCGGGACTAGCGGGAGGGCGCGGTGAGCAGTTCTTC. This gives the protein CASTPAGLAGGRGEQFF.

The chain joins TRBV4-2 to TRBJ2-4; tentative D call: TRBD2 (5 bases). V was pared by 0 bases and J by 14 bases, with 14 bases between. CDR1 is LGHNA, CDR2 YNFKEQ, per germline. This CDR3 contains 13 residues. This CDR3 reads CASSQDQRAPEYF. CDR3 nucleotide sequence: TGTGCCAGCAGCCAAGATCAGAGGGCCCCCGAGTACTTC.

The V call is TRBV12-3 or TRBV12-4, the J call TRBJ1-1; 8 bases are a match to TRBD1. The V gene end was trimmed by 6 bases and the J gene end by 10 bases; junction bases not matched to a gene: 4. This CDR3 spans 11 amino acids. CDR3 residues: CASRVQGGAFF. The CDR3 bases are TGTGCCAGCAGGGTACAGGGGGGAGCTTTCTTT.

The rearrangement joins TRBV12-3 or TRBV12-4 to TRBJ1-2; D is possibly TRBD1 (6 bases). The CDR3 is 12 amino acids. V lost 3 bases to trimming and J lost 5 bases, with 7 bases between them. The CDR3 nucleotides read TGTGCCAGCAGTTTTACAGGGTATGGCTACACCTTC. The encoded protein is CASSFTGYGYTF.

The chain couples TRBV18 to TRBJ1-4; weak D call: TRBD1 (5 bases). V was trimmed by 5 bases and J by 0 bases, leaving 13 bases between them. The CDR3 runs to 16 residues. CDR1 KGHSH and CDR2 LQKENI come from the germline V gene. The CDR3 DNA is TGTGCCAGCTCAGCGTACAGGTCCTCAACTAATGAAAAACTGTTTTTT. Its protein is CASSAYRSSTNEKLFF. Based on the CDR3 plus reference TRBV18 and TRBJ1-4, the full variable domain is NAGVMQNPRHLVRRRGQEARLRCSPMKGHSHVYWYRQLPEEGLKFMVYLQKENIIDESGMPKERFSAEFPKEGPSILRIQQVVRGDSAAYFCASSAYRSSTNEKLFFGSGTQLSVL.

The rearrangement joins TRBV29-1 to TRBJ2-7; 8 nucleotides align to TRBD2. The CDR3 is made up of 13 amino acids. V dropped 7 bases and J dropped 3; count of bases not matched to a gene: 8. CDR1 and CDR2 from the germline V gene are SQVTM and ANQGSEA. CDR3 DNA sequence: TGCAGCGCCGAGTCGGGGACTAGCTACGAGCAGTACTTC. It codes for CSAESGTSYEQYF.

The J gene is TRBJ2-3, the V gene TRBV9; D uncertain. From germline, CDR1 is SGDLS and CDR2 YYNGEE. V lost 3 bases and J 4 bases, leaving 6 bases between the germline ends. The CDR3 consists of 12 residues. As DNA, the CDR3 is TGTGCCAGCAGCGACGAGGCAGATACGCAGTATTTT. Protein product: CASSDEADTQYF.

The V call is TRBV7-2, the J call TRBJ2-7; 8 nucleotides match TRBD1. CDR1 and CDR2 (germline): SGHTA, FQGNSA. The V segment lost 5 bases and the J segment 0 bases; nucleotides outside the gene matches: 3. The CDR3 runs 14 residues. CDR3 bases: TGTGCCAGCAGCACCGGGACAGGCTCCTACGAGCAGTACTTC. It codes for CASSTGTGSYEQYF. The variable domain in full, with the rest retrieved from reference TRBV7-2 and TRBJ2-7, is GAGVSQSPSNKVTEKGKDVELRCDPISGHTALYWYRQSLGQGLEFLIYFQGNSAPDKSGLPSDRFSAERTGGSVSTLTIQRTQQEDSAVYLCASSTGTGSYEQYFGPGTRLTVT.

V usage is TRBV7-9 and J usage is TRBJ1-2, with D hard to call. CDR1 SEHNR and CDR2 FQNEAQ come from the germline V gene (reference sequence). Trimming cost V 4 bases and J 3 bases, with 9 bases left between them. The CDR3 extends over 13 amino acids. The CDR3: CASSSDIDYGYTF. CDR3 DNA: TGTGCCAGCAGCTCAGACATAGACTATGGCTACACCTTC. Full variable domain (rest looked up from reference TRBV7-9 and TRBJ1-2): DTGVSQNPRHKITKRGQNVTFRCDPISEHNRLYWYRQTLGQGPEFLTYFQNEAQLEKSRLLSDRFSAERPKGSFSTLEIQRTEQGDSAMYLCASSSDIDYGYTFGSGTRLTVV.

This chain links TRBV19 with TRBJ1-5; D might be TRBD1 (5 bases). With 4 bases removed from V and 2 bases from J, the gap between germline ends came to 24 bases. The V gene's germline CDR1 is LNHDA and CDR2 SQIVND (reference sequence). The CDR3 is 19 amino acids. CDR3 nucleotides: TGTGCCAGTAGTACCGGAAAACGCAGGGTCGGAATCGGCAATCAGCCCCAGCATTTT. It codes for CASSTGKRRVGIGNQPQHF.

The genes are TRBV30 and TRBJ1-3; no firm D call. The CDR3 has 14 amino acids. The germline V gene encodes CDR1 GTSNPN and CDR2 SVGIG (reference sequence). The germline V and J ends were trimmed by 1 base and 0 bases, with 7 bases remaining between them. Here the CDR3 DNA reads TGTGCCTGGAGTGATTCCCGCTCTGGAAACACCATATATTTT. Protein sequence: CAWSDSRSGNTIYF.

CDR3 sequence (DNA): TGTGCCACCAGTGATCGAGACAGGGAAGGAGCTTTCTTT. This translates into CATSDRDREGAFF. V is TRBV24-1 and J is TRBJ1-1; 7 bases align to TRBD1. Germline V lookup: CDR1 KGHDR, CDR2 SFDVKD. V dropped 3 bases and J dropped 10; count of bases not matched to a gene: 7. This CDR3 is built from 13 residues.

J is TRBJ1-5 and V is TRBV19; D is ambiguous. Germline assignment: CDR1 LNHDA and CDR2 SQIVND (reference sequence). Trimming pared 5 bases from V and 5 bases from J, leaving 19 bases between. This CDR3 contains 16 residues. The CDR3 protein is CASSGPSDKKDQPQHF. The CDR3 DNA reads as TGTGCCAGTAGTGGGCCCTCCGACAAGAAGGATCAGCCCCAGCATTTT.

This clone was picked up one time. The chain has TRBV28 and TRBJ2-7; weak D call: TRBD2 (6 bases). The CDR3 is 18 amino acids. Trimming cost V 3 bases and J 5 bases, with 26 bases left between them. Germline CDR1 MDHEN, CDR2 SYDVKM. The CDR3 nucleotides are TGTGCCAGCAGTTTCCCCGGGAGAAGGGTCGTAGTCGGGAACGAGCAGTACTTC. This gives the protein CASSFPGRRVVVGNEQYF.

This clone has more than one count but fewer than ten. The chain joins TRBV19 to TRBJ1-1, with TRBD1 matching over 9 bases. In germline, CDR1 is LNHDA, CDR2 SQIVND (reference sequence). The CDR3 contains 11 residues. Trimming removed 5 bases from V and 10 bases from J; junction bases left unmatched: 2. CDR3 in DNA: TGTGCCAGTAGTGTGACAGGGGGAGCTTTCTTT. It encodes CASSVTGGAFF. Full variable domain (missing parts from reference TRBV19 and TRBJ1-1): DGGITQSPKYLFRKEGQNVTLSCEQNLNHDAMYWYRQDPGQGLRLIYYSQIVNDFQKGDIAEGYSVSREKKESFPLTVTSAQKNPTAFYLCASSVTGGAFFGQGTRLTVV.

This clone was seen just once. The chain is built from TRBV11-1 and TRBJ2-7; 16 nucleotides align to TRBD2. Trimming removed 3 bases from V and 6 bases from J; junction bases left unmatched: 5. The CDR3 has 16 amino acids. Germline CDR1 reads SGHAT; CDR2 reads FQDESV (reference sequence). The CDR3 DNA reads TGTGCCAGCAGCTTGGGACTAGCGGGAGGGCCTGGCGAGCAGTACTTC. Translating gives CASSLGLAGGPGEQYF.

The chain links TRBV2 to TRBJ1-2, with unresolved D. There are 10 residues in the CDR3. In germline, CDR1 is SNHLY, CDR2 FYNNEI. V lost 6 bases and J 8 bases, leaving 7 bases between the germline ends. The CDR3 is CASREGGYTF. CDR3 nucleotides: TGTGCCAGCAGGGAGGGAGGCTACACCTTC.

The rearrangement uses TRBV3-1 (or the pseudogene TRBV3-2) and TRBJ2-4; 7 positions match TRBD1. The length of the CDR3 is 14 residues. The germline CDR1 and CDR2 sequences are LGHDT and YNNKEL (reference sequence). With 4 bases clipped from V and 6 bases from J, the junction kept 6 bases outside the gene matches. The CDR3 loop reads CASSPTGAPNIQYF. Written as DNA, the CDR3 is TGTGCCAGCAGCCCTACAGGGGCACCAAACATTCAGTACTTC.

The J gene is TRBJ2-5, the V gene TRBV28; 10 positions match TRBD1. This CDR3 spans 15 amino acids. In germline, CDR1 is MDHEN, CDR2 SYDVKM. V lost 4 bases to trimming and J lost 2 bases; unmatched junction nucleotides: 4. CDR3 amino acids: CASSWGQGPQETQYF. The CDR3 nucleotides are TGTGCCAGCAGTTGGGGACAGGGGCCGCAAGAGACCCAGTACTTC.

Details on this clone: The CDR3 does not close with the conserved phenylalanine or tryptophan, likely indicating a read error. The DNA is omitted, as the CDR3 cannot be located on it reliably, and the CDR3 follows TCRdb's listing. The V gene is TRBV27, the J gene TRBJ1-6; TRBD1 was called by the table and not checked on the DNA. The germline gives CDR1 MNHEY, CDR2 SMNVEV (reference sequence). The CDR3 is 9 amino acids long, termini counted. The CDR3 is CASVVPPHI.

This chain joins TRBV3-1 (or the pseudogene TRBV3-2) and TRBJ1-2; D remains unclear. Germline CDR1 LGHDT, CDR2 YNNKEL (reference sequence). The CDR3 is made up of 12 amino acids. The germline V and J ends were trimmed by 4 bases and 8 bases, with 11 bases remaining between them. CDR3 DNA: TGTGCCAGCAGCCGACCCCCGGGAGGCTACACCTTC. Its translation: CASSRPPGGYTF.